These T cell receptor beta chains were read from a single sample in a study of technical replicates of blood from several donors. Profiling relied on immunoSEQ multiplex PCR, and the TCRdb table lists in-frame clones only, not all of them. Of about 61,000 clones listed, around 87% are singletons. The sequenced sample consisted of PBMCs. The source is a human donor in good health. Some clones in this sample may be carry-over from other donors' samples. The CDR3 runs from the conserved cysteine through the conserved F or W. The D gene is left open where the match is weak. Only some rows state a clone size, as once, few, many or a class for expanded clones.

clone_size: .; v_call: TRBV18; d_call: TRBD1; j_call: TRBJ2-7; cdr3_aa: CASSKDRGEQYF; cdr3_nt: TGTGCCAGCTCAAAGGACAGGGGCGAGCAGTACTTC
clone_size: few; v_call: TRBV7-2; d_call: .; j_call: TRBJ1-1; cdr3_aa: CASSSTQGQNTEAFF; cdr3_nt: TGTGCCAGCAGCAGCACACAGGGCCAGAACACTGAAGCTTTCTTT
clone_size: .; v_call: TRBV7-8; d_call: TRBD2; j_call: TRBJ2-6; cdr3_aa: CASSLGASGSRDISSGANVLTF; cdr3_nt: TGTGCCAGCAGCTTAGGGGCTAGCGGGAGCCGGGACATCTCTTCTGGGGCCAACGTCCTGACTTTC
clone_size: .; v_call: TRBV10-3; d_call: .; j_call: TRBJ2-5; cdr3_aa: CAISYGLSQETQYF; cdr3_nt: TGTGCCATCAGTTACGGACTTTCCCAAGAGACCCAGTACTTC
clone_size: .; v_call: TRBV5-8; d_call: .; j_call: TRBJ2-7; cdr3_aa: CASSRSGTPSSYEQYF; cdr3_nt: TGTGCCAGCAGCCGTTCCGGGACACCGAGCTCCTACGAGCAGTACTTC
clone_size: .; v_call: TRBV6-6; d_call: .; j_call: TRBJ2-1; cdr3_aa: CATGDFHNEQFF; cdr3_nt: TGTGCCACCGGTGACTTTCACAATGAGCAGTTCTTC
clone_size: .; v_call: TRBV19; d_call: .; j_call: TRBJ1-1; cdr3_aa: CASRPPAGMNTEAFF; cdr3_nt: TGTGCCAGTAGACCCCCGGCAGGGATGAACACTGAAGCTTTCTTT
clone_size: .; v_call: TRBV4-2; d_call: .; j_call: TRBJ2-4; cdr3_aa: CASSQGLNRVNIQYF; cdr3_nt: TGTGCCAGCAGCCAAGGGTTAAACAGGGTGAACATTCAGTACTTC
clone_size: .; v_call: TRBV6-1; d_call: .; j_call: TRBJ1-6; cdr3_aa: CASSGAGTNGSPLHF; cdr3_nt: TGTGCCAGCAGTGGAGCCGGGACTAATGGGTCACCCCTCCACTTT
clone_size: few; v_call: TRBV7-9; d_call: TRBD1; j_call: TRBJ2-7; cdr3_aa: CASSSTGDRDSYEQYF; cdr3_nt: TGTGCCAGCAGCTCAACAGGCGACAGGGACTCCTACGAGCAGTACTTC
clone_size: .; v_call: TRBV5-1; d_call: .; j_call: TRBJ2-1; cdr3_aa: CASSLTNNEQFF; cdr3_nt: TGCGCCAGCAGCTTAACAAACAATGAGCAGTTCTTC
clone_size: .; v_call: TRBV5-1; d_call: TRBD2; j_call: TRBJ2-7; cdr3_aa: CASRLADNYEQYF; cdr3_nt: TGCGCCAGCCGACTAGCGGATAACTACGAGCAGTACTTC
clone_size: .; v_call: TRBV7-2; d_call: TRBD2; j_call: TRBJ2-7; cdr3_aa: CASSQRLADPYEQYF; cdr3_nt: TGTGCCAGCAGCCAAAGGCTAGCGGACCCCTACGAGCAGTACTTC
clone_size: .; v_call: TRBV6-5; d_call: .; j_call: TRBJ1-5; cdr3_aa: CASSRTSGNQPQHF; cdr3_nt: TGTGCCAGCAGCCGTACTTCGGGGAATCAGCCCCAGCATTTT
clone_size: .; v_call: TRBV4-2; d_call: .; j_call: TRBJ2-5; cdr3_aa: CASSQDPPGHSQETQYF; cdr3_nt: TGTGCCAGCAGCCAAGATCCCCCGGGACACTCCCAAGAGACCCAGTACTTC
clone_size: .; v_call: TRBV7-2; d_call: .; j_call: TRBJ2-1; cdr3_aa: CASRFQGHNEQFF; cdr3_nt: TGTGCCAGCAGATTCCAGGGGCACAATGAGCAGTTCTTC
clone_size: .; v_call: TRBV6-5; d_call: TRBD1; j_call: TRBJ1-1; cdr3_aa: CASRLPGQGGYAFF; cdr3_nt: TGTGCCAGCAGGCTACCGGGACAGGGGGGTTACGCTTTCTTT
clone_size: .; v_call: TRBV2; d_call: .; j_call: TRBJ1-3; cdr3_aa: CASRAQGGSGNTIYF; cdr3_nt: TGTGCCAGCAGAGCGCAGGGTGGGTCTGGAAACACCATATATTTT
clone_size: .; v_call: TRBV5-1; d_call: .; j_call: TRBJ1-1; cdr3_aa: CASSLAQQGTEAFF; cdr3_nt: TGCGCCAGCAGCTTGGCCCAGCAGGGCACTGAAGCTTTCTTT
clone_size: .; v_call: TRBV7-3; d_call: .; j_call: TRBJ2-2; cdr3_aa: CASSLTGTATGELFF; cdr3_nt: TGTGCCAGCAGCTTAACGGGCACTGCAACCGGGGAGCTGTTTTTT
clone_size: .; v_call: TRBV11-2; d_call: .; j_call: TRBJ2-7; cdr3_aa: CASKTGYGVSSYEQYF; cdr3_nt: TGTGCCAGCAAGACCGGATACGGGGTCAGCTCCTACGAGCAGTACTTC
clone_size: .; v_call: TRBV27; d_call: TRBD2; j_call: TRBJ2-3; cdr3_aa: CASSLISGRVADTQYF; cdr3_nt: TGTGCCAGCAGTTTAATCAGCGGGAGGGTTGCAGATACGCAGTATTTT
clone_size: .; v_call: TRBV5-4; d_call: TRBD1; j_call: TRBJ2-5; cdr3_aa: CASSSPGQGVRETQYF; cdr3_nt: TGTGCCAGCAGTAGTCCGGGACAGGGGGTGAGAGAGACCCAGTACTTC
clone_size: .; v_call: TRBV4-3; d_call: TRBD2; j_call: TRBJ2-7; cdr3_aa: CASSQDRLGLAGGEQYF; cdr3_nt: TGCGCCAGCAGCCAAGATAGGCTTGGGCTAGCGGGAGGCGAGCAGTACTTC
clone_size: once; v_call: TRBV11-1; d_call: TRBD2; j_call: TRBJ2-7; cdr3_aa: CASSLGSGSFYEQYF; cdr3_nt: TGTGCCAGCAGCTTAGGTAGCGGGAGTTTCTACGAGCAGTACTTC
clone_size: .; v_call: TRBV6-5; d_call: TRBD1; j_call: TRBJ1-5; cdr3_aa: CASSYSTGADQPQHF; cdr3_nt: TGTGCCAGCAGTTACTCGACAGGGGCCGATCAGCCCCAGCATTTT
clone_size: .; v_call: TRBV4-2; d_call: TRBD2; j_call: TRBJ2-5; cdr3_aa: CASSQGSSGGAEETQYF; cdr3_nt: TGTGCCAGCAGCCAAGGTTCTAGCGGGGGGGCGGAGGAGACCCAGTACTTC
clone_size: .; v_call: TRBV5-8; d_call: .; j_call: TRBJ1-2; cdr3_aa: CASSLVPGAAGGYTF; cdr3_nt: TGTGCCAGCAGCTTGGTACCAGGGGCGGCTGGTGGCTACACCTTC
clone_size: few; v_call: TRBV19; d_call: TRBD1; j_call: TRBJ1-2; cdr3_aa: CASTFLDRGGLVGYTF; cdr3_nt: TGTGCCAGTACTTTTCTTGACAGGGGTGGTTTAGTTGGCTACACCTTC
clone_size: .; v_call: TRBV5-1; d_call: TRBD2; j_call: TRBJ2-7; cdr3_aa: CASSLAGSGMVEQYF; cdr3_nt: TGCGCCAGCAGCTTGGCAGGTAGCGGGATGGTAGAGCAGTACTTC
clone_size: once; v_call: TRBV6-1; d_call: .; j_call: TRBJ2-1; cdr3_aa: CASRESSYNEQFF; cdr3_nt: TGTGCCAGCAGGGAGAGCTCCTACAATGAGCAGTTCTTC
clone_size: once; v_call: TRBV19; d_call: .; j_call: TRBJ1-1; cdr3_aa: CASSKFPHTEAFF; cdr3_nt: TGTGCCAGTAGTAAATTCCCTCACACTGAAGCTTTCTTT
clone_size: .; v_call: TRBV7-9; d_call: .; j_call: TRBJ2-1; cdr3_aa: CASSAGLPNEQFF; cdr3_nt: TGTGCCAGCAGCGCGGGACTTCCAAATGAGCAGTTCTTC
clone_size: once; v_call: TRBV30; d_call: .; j_call: TRBJ2-7; cdr3_aa: CARHENREQYF; cdr3_nt: TGTGCCCGACACGAAAATCGCGAGCAGTACTTC
clone_size: .; v_call: TRBV10-2; d_call: TRBD2; j_call: TRBJ2-3; cdr3_aa: CASSELSGRADTQYF; cdr3_nt: TGCGCCAGCAGCGAACTGAGCGGGAGGGCAGATACGCAGTATTTT
clone_size: .; v_call: TRBV5-4; d_call: TRBD2; j_call: TRBJ2-7; cdr3_aa: CASSEGPSGVYEQYF; cdr3_nt: TGTGCCAGCAGTGAGGGCCCTAGCGGGGTCTACGAGCAGTACTTC
clone_size: .; v_call: TRBV2; d_call: TRBD2; j_call: TRBJ2-7; cdr3_aa: CASSPSGGEQYF; cdr3_nt: TGTGCCAGCAGCCCCTCGGGGGGAGAGCAGTACTTC